Following are 28 T cell receptor beta chains from one sample sequenced in a study of a mutant IDH1 vaccine in newly diagnosed glioma. Assay: immunoSEQ multiplex PCR; the TCRdb copy retains only in-frame clones and omits some. The top ten hold roughly 5.2% of the sample, which has tens of thousands of clones, around 81% seen once. Regarding time point: week 35, safety follow-up. Each dose of the vaccine consisted of 300 ug of mutant IDH1 20-mer peptide, with topical imiquimod. Their antigen targets remain unknown. The sample here was PBMCs, taken from a glioma patient whose treatment included an IDH1 peptide vaccine. Receptors originate from a man aged 35-49 years with glioma.

V and J are TRBV30 and TRBJ2-3, with 11 positions matching TRBD1. The CDR3 extends over 14 amino acids. The trim removed 5 bases at V and 3 bases at J, leaving 4 bases unmatched. Germline V gene data show CDR1 as GTSNPN and CDR2 as SVGIG (reference sequence). The CDR3 spells CAWVGDRGTDTQYF. Here the CDR3 DNA reads TGTGCCTGGGTTGGGGACAGGGGGACAGATACGCAGTATTTT.

The chain uses TRBV2 and TRBJ1-2, with D perhaps TRBD1 (5 bases). This CDR3 region has 16 residues. Germline V CDR1 and CDR2: SNHLY, FYNNEI. The V end was cut by 6 bases, the J end by 8 bases, with 25 bases between. CDR3 in amino acids: CASSARSGDLTEGYTF. CDR3 nucleotides: TGTGCCAGCAGCGCCAGGTCGGGGGATCTTACGGAAGGCTACACCTTC. Complete variable domain (other parts from reference TRBV2 and TRBJ1-2): EPEVTQTPSHQVTQMGQEVILRCVPISNHLYFYWYRQILGQKVEFLVSFYNNEISEKSEIFDDQFSVERPDGSNFTLKIRSTKLEDSAMYFCASSARSGDLTEGYTFGSGTRLTVV.

The CDR3 coding sequence is TGTGCTAGTGGTTTGGTGGTCCAGGAGGGCTCTAATGAAAAACTGTTTTTT. This sequence encodes CASGLVVQEGSNEKLFF. The rearrangement uses TRBV12-5 and TRBJ1-4; no clear D. The CDR3 consists of 17 residues. The V gene lost 0 bases and the J gene lost 3 bases, with 14 bases spanning the gap. Looked up from germline, CDR1 is LGHNT and CDR2 is FRNRAP.

The chain carries TRBV10-3 and TRBJ1-2; possible D gene TRBD1, 5 bases. This CDR3 region has 17 residues. Trimming shortened V by 0 bases and J by 5 bases, and 19 bases separated the two germline ends. Per germline, CDR1 ENHRY and CDR2 SYGVKD. CDR3 in amino acids: CAISESGGGGTPYGYTF. In DNA form, the CDR3 reads TGTGCCATCAGTGAGTCGGGAGGCGGGGGAACTCCGTATGGCTACACCTTC.

This clone was seen a handful of times. The J gene is TRBJ1-2, the V gene TRBV6-5; D unresolved. The V and J ends lost 6 bases and 4 bases respectively, with 15 bases between them. The CDR3 runs to 14 residues. Germline assignment: CDR1 MNHEY and CDR2 SVGAGI. The DNA for the CDR3 is TGTGCCAGCAGGGCACGGGATAACCTCTATGGCTACACCTTC. It yields the protein CASRARDNLYGYTF.

The genes are TRBV4-2 and TRBJ2-7; possibly TRBD2 for D (6 bases). Germline lookup yields CDR1 LGHNA and CDR2 YNFKEQ. Trimming removed 2 bases at V and 2 bases at J, with 13 bases between. CDR3 size: 15 residues. CDR3 loop: CASSQSSGDAYEQYF. The CDR3 DNA reads TGTGCCAGCAGCCAATCGTCGGGGGACGCCTACGAGCAGTACTTC.

The rearrangement joins TRBV30 to TRBJ1-3; D is possibly TRBD1 (5 bases). CDR1 and CDR2 (germline): GTSNPN, SVGIG (reference sequence). This CDR3 is built from 17 residues. The V end was cut by 1 base, the J end by 0 bases, with 16 bases between. The CDR3: CAWSDGDGGLSGNTIYF. CDR3 nucleotide sequence: TGTGCCTGGAGTGACGGGGACGGAGGCCTCTCTGGAAACACCATATATTTT.

Only a few counts were recorded for this clone. This chain links TRBV7-6 with TRBJ1-3; TRBD1 matches 8 bases. With V trimmed by 4 bases and J by 0 bases, 5 bases remained unmatched. The CDR3 is made up of 16 amino acids. CDR1 is SGHVS and CDR2 is FNYEAQ in the germline V gene. The CDR3 region is CASSYRQGISGNTIYF. CDR3 nucleotides: TGTGCCAGCAGCTATCGACAGGGGATCTCTGGAAACACCATATATTTT. Full variable domain (missing parts from reference TRBV7-6 and TRBJ1-3): GAGVSQSPRYKVTKRGQDVALRCDPISGHVSLYWYRQALGQGPEFLTYFNYEAQQDKSGLPNDRFSAERPEGSISTLTIQRTEQRDSAMYRCASSYRQGISGNTIYFGEGSWLTVV.

The chain uses TRBV15 and TRBJ1-4, with 8 bases that match TRBD1. The CDR3 has 17 residues. The V and J ends lost 5 bases and 7 bases, in that order; junction bases with no gene match: 15. Looked up from germline, CDR1 is LNHNV and CDR2 is YYDKDF (reference sequence). The CDR3 here is CATSGKSHRGLSEKLFF. The CDR3 coding sequence is TGTGCCACCAGCGGAAAATCACACAGGGGGTTGAGTGAAAAACTGTTTTTT. Looking up the rest from reference TRBV15 and TRBJ1-4 gives the full variable domain: DAMVIQNPRYQVTQFGKPVTLSCSQTLNHNVMYWYQQKSSQAPKLLFHYYDKDFNNEADTPDNFQSRRPNTSFCFLDIRSPGLGDTAMYLCATSGKSHRGLSEKLFFGSGTQLSVL.

This chain joins TRBV28 and TRBJ2-4, with a weak D call TRBD1 (6 bases). V was shortened by 2 bases and J by 6 bases, with 11 bases between the two germline ends. Germline values: CDR1 MDHEN, CDR2 SYDVKM. The length of the CDR3 is 14 residues. CDR3 loop: CASSLQGPPNIQYF. CDR3 in DNA: TGTGCCAGCAGTTTACAGGGGCCGCCAAACATTCAGTACTTC.

The V call is TRBV13, the J call TRBJ2-7, with a tentative D call TRBD1 (6 bases). V lost 3 bases to trimming and J lost 5 bases, with 14 bases between them. The length of the CDR3 is 14 residues. Germline CDR1 PRHDT, CDR2 FYEKMQ (reference sequence). The DNA of the CDR3 is TGTGCCAGCAGCTTCGGACAGAGCCAGGACGAGCAGTACTTC. Translated, it gives CASSFGQSQDEQYF.

The rearrangement links TRBV29-1 to TRBJ2-5; TRBD1 agrees at 7 bases. V shed 0 bases and J 0 bases; nucleotides not matched to a gene: 4. The CDR3 contains 15 residues. Germline V gene data show CDR1 as SQVTM and CDR2 as ANQGSEA. The CDR3 DNA reads as TGCAGCGTTGAAGAGGGCAGGGGGTACCAAGAGACCCAGTACTTC. Amino acid sequence: CSVEEGRGYQETQYF.

In the case of this clone: Other DNA sequences in the same sample also yield this CDR3. This chain joins TRBV6-5 and TRBJ2-5, with D perhaps assigned TRBD1 or TRBD2 (5 bases each). The CDR3 has 15 residues. Germline assignment: CDR1 MNHEY and CDR2 SVGAGI. Trimming took off 5 bases at V and 1 base at J, with 14 bases between the two ends. In nucleotides, the CDR3 is TGTGCCAGCAGTCCAACCTCAGGGACCCAAGAGACCCAGTACTTC. Translated, it gives CASSPTSGTQETQYF.

There are a few counts of this clone. V and J are TRBV19 and TRBJ1-1; 8 bases map to TRBD1. V dropped 2 bases and J dropped 8; count of bases not matched to a gene: 4. Germline CDR1 reads LNHDA; CDR2 reads SQIVND (reference sequence). The CDR3 loop spans 13 amino acids. The CDR3 DNA follows: TGTGCCAGTAGTATAACGCGGACAGGGGAAGCTTTCTTT. It yields the protein CASSITRTGEAFF.

This clone was observed a single time. The chain couples TRBV19 to TRBJ2-2; D might be TRBD1 (5 bases). V was clipped by 5 bases and J by 3 bases, with 13 bases between them. The CDR3 sequence is 15 residues long. Germline V gene data show CDR1 as LNHDA and CDR2 as SQIVND (reference sequence). The DNA for the CDR3 is TGTGCCAGTAGTGGGGCAGCCCTATACACCGGGGAGCTGTTTTTT. Translating gives CASSGAALYTGELFF.

This clone is categorized as medium-sized. Sequence at one end of the junction differs from germline and may be a read error. The V gene is TRBV6-1, the J gene TRBJ2-2; 11 bases are shared with TRBD2. The CDR3 contains 16 residues. The germline CDR1 and CDR2 sequences are MNHNS and SASEGT. CDR3 nucleotides: TGTGCCAGCACTGAAGTAGCGGGGGGGGTCACCGGGGAGCTGTTTTTT. Its protein product is CASTEVAGGVTGELFF.

CDR3 protein: CASGLVQGQPQHF. CDR3 nucleotides: TGTGCTAGTGGTTTGGTTCAGGGCCAGCCCCAGCATTTT. The rearrangement links TRBV12-5 to TRBJ1-5; tentative D call: TRBD1 (5 bases). Germline assignment: CDR1 LGHNT and CDR2 FRNRAP. The CDR3 consists of 13 residues. V lost 0 bases and J lost 7, with 7 bases in between.

This clone was counted between two and nine times. This chain connects TRBV12-5 to TRBJ1-1, with 7 bases fitting TRBD1. The germline V gene encodes CDR1 LGHNT and CDR2 FRNRAP. This CDR3 has 13 amino acids. The trim removed 6 bases at V and 1 base at J, leaving 2 bases unmatched. CDR3 amino acids: CASGTGPNTEAFF. DNA for the CDR3: TGTGCTAGTGGGACAGGGCCGAACACTGAAGCTTTCTTT.

The CDR3 bases are TGTGCCACCAGCAGAGATTTGGGAGGTGAGCAGTTCTTC. It specifies CATSRDLGGEQFF. The genes are TRBV15 and TRBJ2-1; a possible D gene is TRBD2 (6 bases). The V gene's germline CDR1 is LNHNV and CDR2 YYDKDF (reference sequence). The ends were cut back, 0 bases at V and 9 bases at J, with 9 bases in the middle. This CDR3 comprises 13 residues.

The V gene is TRBV10-3, the J gene TRBJ1-2, with D possibly matching TRBD1 (6 bases). The CDR3 is 14 amino acids. V lost 4 bases and J 3 bases, leaving 12 bases between the germline ends. Germline CDR1 ENHRY, CDR2 SYGVKD. CDR3 region: CAISAGGRHYGYTF. The CDR3 DNA follows: TGTGCCATCAGTGCTGGGGGGCGGCACTATGGCTACACCTTC.

The chain joins TRBV11-2 to TRBJ2-5; 8 bases fit TRBD2. Looked up from germline, CDR1 is SGHAT and CDR2 is FQNNGV. The length of the CDR3 is 14 residues. V lost 2 bases and J lost 5; bases outside the gene matches: 4. The CDR3: CASSLSGGLETQYF. CDR3 DNA sequence: TGTGCCAGCAGCTTATCGGGGGGGTTGGAGACCCAGTACTTC.

The V call is TRBV11-1, the J call TRBJ2-7, with D unclear. The CDR3 sequence is 15 residues long. Germline lookup yields CDR1 SGHAT and CDR2 FQDESV (reference sequence). Trimming pared 1 base from V and 3 bases from J, leaving 13 bases between. The CDR3 reads CASSLESGRNYEQYF. In DNA form, the CDR3 reads TGTGCCAGCAGCTTAGAGTCTGGACGGAACTACGAGCAGTACTTC.

V usage is TRBV19 and J usage is TRBJ2-5, with TRBD2 identical over 8 bases. The junction had 7 bases not matched to a gene; V was cut back by 9 bases and J by 4 bases. CDR1 is LNHDA and CDR2 is SQIVND in the germline V gene (reference sequence). CDR3 size: 13 residues. The CDR3 bases are TGTGCCAGCTCACGGGAGGGGCGAGAGACCCAGTACTTC. It yields the protein CASSREGRETQYF.

The V call is TRBV11-2, the J call TRBJ1-2; TRBD1 might be the D (6 bases). The germline gives CDR1 SGHAT, CDR2 FQNNGV. The CDR3 consists of 13 residues. Between the trimmed V and J ends, which lost 1 base and 7 bases, there was a span of 10 bases. The CDR3 protein is CASSLGQGLGYTF. As DNA, the CDR3 is TGTGCCAGCAGCTTAGGTCAGGGGCTTGGCTACACCTTC. Using reference TRBV11-2 and TRBJ1-2 for the parts outside the CDR3, the full variable domain is EAGVAQSPRYKIIEKRQSVAFWCNPISGHATLYWYQQILGQGPKLLIQFQNNGVVDDSQLPKDRFSAERLKGVDSTLKIQPAKLEDSAVYLCASSLGQGLGYTFGSGTRLTVV.

This chain links TRBV2 with TRBJ1-2, with no clear D. CDR3 length: 15 residues. Trimming left V 7 bases short and J 2 bases short, with 17 bases between. Germline V gives CDR1 SNHLY, CDR2 FYNNEI. CDR3 loop: CASTPSGYGNYGYTF. As DNA, the CDR3 is TGTGCCAGCACCCCCTCGGGATACGGCAACTATGGCTACACCTTC.

The chain uses TRBV7-2 and TRBJ2-1; 9 bases agree with TRBD1. With 6 bases clipped from V and 7 bases from J, the junction kept 7 bases outside the gene matches. This CDR3 comprises 14 residues. Looked up from germline, CDR1 is SGHTA and CDR2 is FQGNSA. The CDR3, as DNA: TGTGCCAGCAGGTTGGACAGGGGAAGGAATGAGCAGTTCTTC. This translates into CASRLDRGRNEQFF.

The rearrangement joins TRBV19 to TRBJ2-3; either TRBD1 or TRBD2 may supply D (5 bases each). V lost 3 bases and J 10 bases, leaving 17 bases between the germline ends. Germline CDR1 reads LNHDA; CDR2 reads SQIVND (reference sequence). The CDR3 spans 14 residues. DNA of the CDR3: TGTGCCAGTAGTATGGGGGTCCAGGCTTATGCGCAGTATTTT. Its translation is CASSMGVQAYAQYF.

J is TRBJ1-2 and V is TRBV6-6; no firm D call. The CDR3 consists of 13 residues. The V and J ends lost 6 bases and 4 bases respectively, with 12 bases between them. CDR1 MNHNY and CDR2 SVGAGI come from the germline V gene (reference sequence). In DNA, the CDR3 is TGTGCCAGCAGCCAACAGTCCCGCTATGGCTACACCTTC. Residues: CASSQQSRYGYTF.